This TCR beta chain was documented in a study of glioma-infiltrating T cells after dendritic cell vaccination. Sequencing used immunoSEQ multiplex PCR; TCRdb keeps in-frame clones, though not all of them. Counted here are fewer than 85,000 clones, around 90% occurring once; the ten biggest clones make up about 3.2%. CDR3 size: 15 residues. Germline V gives CDR1 MNHEY, CDR2 SVGAGI. V was cut by 6 bases and J by 2 bases, with 16 bases left in between. The sample in question was blood, obtained before dendritic cell vaccination. This chain joins TRBV6-5 and TRBJ2-5, with no clear D. This TCR was recovered from a human donor with glioblastoma. The CDR3 nucleotides are TGTGCCAGCAGCGTAGCTGGCGCGGTTCAAGAGACCCAGTACTTC. Its translation is CASSVAGAVQETQYF.